This T cell receptor beta chain was profiled in a study of T cells after yellow fever vaccination. Study details: Preparation of fractions with low cell numbers was performed using SMART-Seq v4 Ultra Low Input.

This clonotype has a count of ten or more. Its specificity is unknown. This CDR3 spans 17 amino acids. V was clipped by 5 bases and J by 2 bases; unmatched bases: 7. Researchers made TCR cDNA using 5'RACE template switching, and this step added a universal primer site and UMIs. TCRdb itself ran the 5' RACE reads through MiXCR, one entry per CDR3 protein. The data contain around 320,000 distinct CDR3 sequences, around 4.5% of them seen just once; the ten biggest clones take up approximately 19%. Study observations and caveats: Once the booster was given, most primary-vaccination clones reappeared, at around 96% for CD4 and over 85% for CD8. When the response was secondary, it was weaker but reached its peak faster, day 5 versus 15.

Source: PBMCs, taken 15 days after the yellow fever booster vaccination. The chain couples TRBV12-3 or TRBV12-4 to TRBJ2-3, with 13 bases identical to TRBD2. The origin of this receptor is a man aged 18-30 years who received the YFV17D yellow fever vaccine. The CDR3: CASSVLAGGPPTDTQYF. The CDR3 bases are TGTGCCAGCAGTGTACTAGCGGGGGGGCCTCCCACAGATACGCAGTATTTT.